Below, 15 T cell receptor beta chains from the same sample are listed, as sequenced in a study of post-analysis software for immune sequencing data. Regarding the study as a whole: Patients used about 5 TRBV segments, including TRBV5-6, TRBV5-1 and TRBV20-1, more often than controls.

These TCRs' antigens remain unknown. Tagging with unique molecular identifiers was a feature of the TCR beta cDNA libraries. Each CDR3 protein is one row after TCRdb ran MiXCR on the PCR reads. Among about 540,000 distinct CDR3 sequences listed, 30% to 40% were seen once. The specimen sequenced was blood. The receptor source for this set is a girl younger than 18 with multiple sclerosis.

V usage is TRBV28 and J usage is TRBJ2-1, with 7 positions matching TRBD2. The CDR3 covers 16 residues. J gave up 3 bases and V 5 bases, and 10 bases lay outside the gene matches. CDR1 and CDR2 (germline): MDHEN, SYDVKM. The CDR3 spells CASSLPGGGYYNEQFF. Here the CDR3 DNA reads TGTGCCAGCAGTCTACCCGGCGGGGGATACTACAATGAGCAGTTCTTC.

This clonotype has more than one count but fewer than ten. The chain joins TRBV20-1 to TRBJ2-1; D is ambiguous. V was clipped by 6 bases and J by 4 bases, with 16 bases between them. The CDR3 is made up of 14 amino acids. CDR1 and CDR2 (germline): DFQATT, SNEGSKA (reference sequence). The DNA for the CDR3 is TGCAGTGCCCCGCGAATGGGCCCGTACAATGAGCAGTTCTTC. Encoded protein: CSAPRMGPYNEQFF.

This clonotype was picked up a small number of times. V gene TRBV5-1 combines with J gene TRBJ2-1, with 8 bases lining up with TRBD2. Germline V gives CDR1 SGHRS, CDR2 YFSETQ. V dropped 2 bases and J dropped 7; count of bases not matched to a gene: 14. The CDR3 extends over 17 amino acids. The CDR3 sequence: CASSFGGPAGVSNEQFF. CDR3 in DNA: TGCGCCAGCAGCTTCGGGGGTCCAGCGGGGGTTTCAAATGAGCAGTTCTTC.

The chain carries TRBV13 and TRBJ2-5, with D unclear. CDR1 is PRHDT and CDR2 is FYEKMQ in the germline V gene (reference sequence). This CDR3 comprises 14 residues. Trimming shortened V by 5 bases and J by 1 base, and 11 bases separated the two germline ends. DNA for the CDR3: TGTGCCAGCAGCGGGCACGCAGCCCAAGAGACCCAGTACTTC. Its translation: CASSGHAAQETQYF.

J is TRBJ2-5 and V is TRBV20-1; D is tentatively TRBD1 or TRBD2 (5 bases each). The V and J ends lost 1 base and 7 bases respectively, with 25 bases between them. The CDR3 loop spans 17 amino acids. Per the germline V gene, CDR1 is DFQATT and CDR2 is SNEGSKA (reference sequence). CDR3 protein: CSARVMRPPGTIRTQYF. CDR3 DNA sequence: TGCAGTGCTAGAGTTATGCGGCCCCCGGGGACCATTAGGACCCAGTACTTC.

The chain employs TRBV6-4 and TRBJ1-5; TRBD1 matches 7 bases. Trimming at V came to 3 bases and at J to 1 base, leaving 3 bases not matched to a gene. The CDR3 has 15 amino acids. Germline loops: CDR1 MRHNA, CDR2 SNTAGT. CDR3 sequence: CASSERQGSNQPQHF. The CDR3 nucleotides read TGTGCCAGCAGTGAGAGACAGGGCAGCAATCAGCCCCAGCATTTT.

In its sample, this clonotype was seen a few times. J is TRBJ2-4 and V is TRBV6-5, with 8 bases lining up with TRBD2. The CDR3 has 17 residues. Trimming took 7 bases from V and 0 from J; bases not matched to a gene: 11. Germline lookup yields CDR1 MNHEY and CDR2 SVGAGI. The CDR3 region is CASIKSGGGVAKNIQYF. The CDR3 DNA is TGTGCCAGCATTAAATCGGGAGGGGGAGTAGCCAAAAACATTCAGTACTTC.

The J gene is TRBJ1-2, the V gene TRBV6-5, with a possible D match to TRBD1 (5 bases). This CDR3 spans 13 amino acids. Germline V gene sequence: CDR1 MNHEY, CDR2 SVGAGI. V was clipped by 5 bases and J by 4 bases, with 11 bases between them. In nucleotides, the CDR3 is TGTGCCAGCAGTGCGGGACGGTTCTATGGCTACACCTTC. Amino acids: CASSAGRFYGYTF.

This clonotype was detected only a few times. Written as DNA, the CDR3 is TGTGCCAGCAGTTACTCGAACGTGGGGGAAGTACTCCATGAGCAGTTCTTC. It is translated as CASSYSNVGEVLHEQFF. The chain carries TRBV6-5 and TRBJ2-1; D is possibly TRBD1 or TRBD2 (5 bases each). This CDR3 has 17 amino acids. Trimming shortened V by 0 bases and J by 8 bases, and 20 bases separated the two germline ends. Germline V gene sequence: CDR1 MNHEY, CDR2 SVGAGI.

The rearrangement joins TRBV20-1 to TRBJ1-2, with unresolved D. The germline V gene encodes CDR1 DFQATT and CDR2 SNEGSKA (reference sequence). The CDR3 is made up of 13 amino acids. Trimming took 6 bases from V and 8 from J, leaving 19 bases between them. CDR3 in amino acids: CSAPEGTVQGYTF. In DNA, the CDR3 is TGCAGTGCCCCCGAAGGTACAGTCCAGGGCTACACCTTC.

The chain uses TRBV7-2 and TRBJ1-5; TRBD1 aligns across 8 bases. Looked up from germline, CDR1 is SGHTA and CDR2 is FQGNSA. V dropped 5 bases and J dropped 6; count of bases not matched to a gene: 6. The CDR3 has 14 residues. The CDR3 spells CASSQDRAGQPQHF. The CDR3 DNA reads as TGTGCCAGCAGCCAGGACAGGGCTGGTCAGCCCCAGCATTTT.

This clonotype occurred a few times. The chain uses TRBV29-1 and TRBJ2-5; D may correspond to TRBD1 or TRBD2 (6 bases each). V lost 7 bases and J lost 4, with 19 bases in between. CDR3 length: 14 residues. Germline V gene sequence: CDR1 SQVTM, CDR2 ANQGSEA. CDR3 nucleotide sequence: TGCAGCGCCCCTAGGAGGGGGGCGGGAGAGACCCAGTACTTC. This codes for CSAPRRGAGETQYF. Together with reference TRBV29-1 and TRBJ2-5, the CDR3 gives the full variable domain: SAVISQKPSRDICQRGTSLTIQCQVDSQVTMMFWYRQQPGQSLTLIATANQGSEATYESGFVIDKFPISRPNLTFSTLTVSNMSPEDSSIYLCSAPRRGAGETQYFGPGTRLLVL.

The rearrangement joins TRBV7-2 to TRBJ1-1; the match to TRBD1 covers 8 bases. CDR1 and CDR2 from the germline V gene are SGHTA and FQGNSA. There are 12 residues in the CDR3. V lost 5 bases to trimming and J lost 11 bases; unmatched junction nucleotides: 7. CDR3: CASSTAGGKAFF. CDR3 DNA: TGTGCCAGCAGCACCGCAGGGGGCAAGGCTTTCTTT.

The V and J genes are TRBV5-1 and TRBJ2-5, with D perhaps matching TRBD1 or TRBD2 (5 bases each). In germline, CDR1 is SGHRS, CDR2 YFSETQ. The CDR3 is 13 residues long. V was shortened by 6 bases and J by 3 bases, with 12 bases between the two germline ends. The DNA for the CDR3 is TGCGCCAGCAAGAGGGGTGGGGAAGAGACCCAGTACTTC. Its protein product is CASKRGGEETQYF.

Many counts were recorded for this clonotype. This sequence joins TRBV27 and TRBJ2-1, with a possible D match to TRBD2 (5 bases). The CDR3 spans 14 residues. Germline CDR1 reads MNHEY; CDR2 reads SMNVEV (reference sequence). V was pared by 7 bases and J by 0 bases, with 10 bases between. The CDR3 protein is CASTHGDSYNEQFF. CDR3 in DNA: TGTGCCAGCACCCACGGGGACTCCTACAATGAGCAGTTCTTC.